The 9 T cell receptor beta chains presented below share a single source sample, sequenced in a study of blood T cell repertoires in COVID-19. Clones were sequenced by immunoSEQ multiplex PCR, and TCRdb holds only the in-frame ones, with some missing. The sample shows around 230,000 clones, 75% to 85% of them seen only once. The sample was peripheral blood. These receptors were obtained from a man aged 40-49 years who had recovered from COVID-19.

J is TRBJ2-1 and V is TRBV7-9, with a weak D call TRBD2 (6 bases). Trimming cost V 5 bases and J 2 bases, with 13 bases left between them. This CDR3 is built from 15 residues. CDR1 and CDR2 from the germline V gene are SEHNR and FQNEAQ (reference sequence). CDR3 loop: CASSVAGSPYNEQFF. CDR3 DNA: TGTGCCAGCAGCGTGGCGGGGTCCCCCTACAATGAGCAGTTCTTC. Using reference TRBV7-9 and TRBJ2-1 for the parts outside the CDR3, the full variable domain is DTGVSQNPRHKITKRGQNVTFRCDPISEHNRLYWYRQTLGQGPEFLTYFQNEAQLEKSRLLSDRFSAERPKGSFSTLEIQRTEQGDSAMYLCASSVAGSPYNEQFFGPGTRLTVL.

The CDR3 loop reads CASSQDGTGGDEQYF. In DNA, the CDR3 is TGTGCCAGCAGCCAAGATGGGACAGGGGGCGACGAGCAGTACTTC. The J gene is TRBJ2-7, the V gene TRBV3-1 (or the pseudogene TRBV3-2); 12 bases fit TRBD1. CDR3 length equals 15 residues. Losses at the gene ends were 0 bases for V and 5 bases for J; bases not matched to a gene: 2. The germline V gene has CDR1 LGHDT and CDR2 YNNKEL (reference sequence).

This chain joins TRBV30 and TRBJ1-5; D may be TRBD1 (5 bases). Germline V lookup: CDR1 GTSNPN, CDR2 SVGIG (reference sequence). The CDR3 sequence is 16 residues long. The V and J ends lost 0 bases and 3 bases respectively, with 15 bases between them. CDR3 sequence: CAWSVLGRGNNQPQHF. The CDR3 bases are TGTGCCTGGAGTGTACTTGGGAGGGGTAACAATCAGCCCCAGCATTTT.

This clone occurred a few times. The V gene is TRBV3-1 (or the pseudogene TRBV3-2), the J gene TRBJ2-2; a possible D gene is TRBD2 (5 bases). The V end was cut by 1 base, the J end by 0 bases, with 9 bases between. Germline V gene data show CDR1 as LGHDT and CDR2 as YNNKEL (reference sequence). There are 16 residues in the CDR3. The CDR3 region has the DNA TGTGCCAGCAGCCAAGGGTTTAGCGCGAACACCGGGGAGCTGTTTTTT. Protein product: CASSQGFSANTGELFF.

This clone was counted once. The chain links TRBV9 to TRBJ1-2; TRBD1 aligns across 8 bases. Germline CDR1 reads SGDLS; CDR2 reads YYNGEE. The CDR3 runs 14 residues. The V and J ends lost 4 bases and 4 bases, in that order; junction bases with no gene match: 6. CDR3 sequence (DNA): TGTGCCAGCAGCCCCGGACAGGGACTCTATGGCTACACCTTC. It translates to CASSPGQGLYGYTF.

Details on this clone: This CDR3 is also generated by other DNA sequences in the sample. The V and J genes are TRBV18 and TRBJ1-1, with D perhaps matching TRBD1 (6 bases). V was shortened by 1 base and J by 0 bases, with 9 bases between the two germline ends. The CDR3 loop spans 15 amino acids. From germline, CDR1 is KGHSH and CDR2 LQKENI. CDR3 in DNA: TGTGCCAGCTCACCACGTCAGGGGATGAACACTGAAGCTTTCTTT. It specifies CASSPRQGMNTEAFF. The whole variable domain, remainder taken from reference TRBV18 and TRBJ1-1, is NAGVMQNPRHLVRRRGQEARLRCSPMKGHSHVYWYRQLPEEGLKFMVYLQKENIIDESGMPKERFSAEFPKEGPSILRIQQVVRGDSAAYFCASSPRQGMNTEAFFGQGTRLTVV.

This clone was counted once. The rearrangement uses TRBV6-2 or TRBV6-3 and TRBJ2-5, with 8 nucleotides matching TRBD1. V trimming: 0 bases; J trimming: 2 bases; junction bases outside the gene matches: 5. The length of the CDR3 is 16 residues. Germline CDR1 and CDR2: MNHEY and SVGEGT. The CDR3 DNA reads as TGTGCCAGCAGTTACTCAACAGGGGGTTGGCAAGAGACCCAGTACTTC. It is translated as CASSYSTGGWQETQYF.

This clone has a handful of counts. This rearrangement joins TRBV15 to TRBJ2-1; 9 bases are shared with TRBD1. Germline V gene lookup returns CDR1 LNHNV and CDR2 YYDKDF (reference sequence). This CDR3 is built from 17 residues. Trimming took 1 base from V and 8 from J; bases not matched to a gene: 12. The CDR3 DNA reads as TGTGCCACCAGCAGAGTCCTGCCGGGACAGGGCCGGGATGAGCAGTTCTTC. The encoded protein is CATSRVLPGQGRDEQFF.

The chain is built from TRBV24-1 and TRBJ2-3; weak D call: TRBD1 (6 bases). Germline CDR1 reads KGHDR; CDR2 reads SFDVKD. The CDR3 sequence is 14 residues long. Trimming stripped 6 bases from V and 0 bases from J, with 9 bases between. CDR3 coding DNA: TGTGCCACCAGTTCAGGACAGAGCACAGATACGCAGTATTTT. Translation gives CATSSGQSTDTQYF.